A selection of T cell receptor beta chains follows, all from one sample in a study of cytomegalovirus exposure and HLA in healthy donors. Libraries were prepared by immunoSEQ multiplex PCR; TCRdb keeps only in-frame clonotypes and omits some of them. The profile shows under 200,000 clones, 70% to 90% of them singletons. The sequenced sample was PBMCs. The receptors shown here come from a man between 18 and 29 years old in good health and CMV-seropositive. The CDR3 runs from the conserved cysteine through the conserved F or W. The order of the fields is D gene, J gene, V gene, clone size, CDR3 DNA, CDR3 protein. The D gene is left open where the match is weak. The listing skips clone size in some rows; elsewhere it reads once, few, many or a size class.

d_gene: TRBD2
j_gene: TRBJ2-3
v_gene: TRBV7-9
abundance: -
CDR3nt: TGTGCCAGCAGCTTAGGCACTAGCGGGGGGTCCACAGATACGCAGTATTTT
CDR3aa: CASSLGTSGGSTDTQYF

d_gene: -
j_gene: TRBJ2-6
v_gene: TRBV5-1
abundance: -
CDR3nt: TGCGCCAGCTCCCCTCTCTCTGGGGCCAACGTCCTGACTTTC
CDR3aa: CASSPLSGANVLTF

d_gene: TRBD2
j_gene: TRBJ2-3
v_gene: TRBV30
abundance: -
CDR3nt: TGTGCCTGGAGAGCGGGACTAGCGGGGGGGCCTCGAGGTACGCAGTATTTT
CDR3aa: CAWRAGLAGGPRGTQYF

d_gene: TRBD1
j_gene: TRBJ1-4
v_gene: TRBV7-6
abundance: -
CDR3nt: TGTGCCAGCAGCTTGACAGGGGGCGCGCAGGGTGAAAAACTGTTTTTT
CDR3aa: CASSLTGGAQGEKLFF

d_gene: TRBD2
j_gene: TRBJ2-2
v_gene: TRBV25-1
abundance: -
CDR3nt: TGTGCCAGCAGCCGAATGGGTGCGGGGGGGACGAACACCGGGGAGCTGTTTTTT
CDR3aa: CASSRMGAGGTNTGELFF

d_gene: -
j_gene: TRBJ1-1
v_gene: TRBV27
abundance: few
CDR3nt: TGTGCCACCCTACGACGGGGTCCGGACACTGAAGCTTTCTTT
CDR3aa: CATLRRGPDTEAFF

d_gene: -
j_gene: TRBJ2-3
v_gene: TRBV7-6
abundance: -
CDR3nt: TGTGCCAGCAGCTTTCGCCAGGATACGCAGTATTTT
CDR3aa: CASSFRQDTQYF

d_gene: -
j_gene: TRBJ2-3
v_gene: TRBV4-1
abundance: -
CDR3nt: TGCGCCAGCAGCCAAGAAAGTGCAGTGTCGTCCCGCGATACGCAGTATTTT
CDR3aa: CASSQESAVSSRDTQYF

d_gene: -
j_gene: TRBJ2-3
v_gene: TRBV27
abundance: once
CDR3nt: TGTGCCAGCAGCTCCCCCCGCGGTCTTTATACGCAGTATTTT
CDR3aa: CASSSPRGLYTQYF

d_gene: -
j_gene: TRBJ2-7
v_gene: TRBV30
abundance: -
CDR3nt: TGTGCCTGGAGGGGGGACTTCACCTACGAGCAGTACTTC
CDR3aa: CAWRGDFTYEQYF

d_gene: -
j_gene: TRBJ2-7
v_gene: TRBV2
abundance: -
CDR3nt: TGTGCCAGCAGTGATGCAGGGCGGAGGGCCTACGAGCAGTACTTC
CDR3aa: CASSDAGRRAYEQYF

d_gene: -
j_gene: TRBJ1-6
v_gene: TRBV7-8
abundance: -
CDR3nt: TGTGCCAGCAGCTTAGGATCTCGGCAGACTCTAGGTCCCCTCCACTTT
CDR3aa: CASSLGSRQTLGPLHF

d_gene: -
j_gene: TRBJ1-1
v_gene: TRBV9
abundance: -
CDR3nt: TGTGCCAGCAGCGTAGTGGCAGGCAACACTGAAGCTTTCTTT
CDR3aa: CASSVVAGNTEAFF

d_gene: -
j_gene: TRBJ1-3
v_gene: TRBV7-2
abundance: -
CDR3nt: TGTGCCAGCAGCCGCGTTCGGGACACAGGAAACACCATATATTTT
CDR3aa: CASSRVRDTGNTIYF

d_gene: -
j_gene: TRBJ2-5
v_gene: TRBV5-1
abundance: -
CDR3nt: TGCGCCAGCAGCTTGAGAGGTGCCTGGCCCAGCCAAGAGACCCAGTACTTC
CDR3aa: CASSLRGAWPSQETQYF

d_gene: -
j_gene: TRBJ1-1
v_gene: TRBV5-3
abundance: -
CDR3nt: TGTGCCAGAAGAGGAAGGCTAGCGGTCGTTCTCGAAGCTTTCTTT
CDR3aa: CARRGRLAVVLEAFF

d_gene: -
j_gene: TRBJ2-1
v_gene: TRBV4-1
abundance: -
CDR3nt: TGCGCCAGCAGCCAAGTGGGGTCGAGGGATGAGCAGTTCTTC
CDR3aa: CASSQVGSRDEQFF

d_gene: -
j_gene: TRBJ1-5
v_gene: TRBV10-2
abundance: -
CDR3nt: TGCGCCAGCAGTGAAGGGGGAGGGGCCCCCAATCAGCCCCAGCATTTT
CDR3aa: CASSEGGGAPNQPQHF

d_gene: TRBD1
j_gene: TRBJ2-4
v_gene: TRBV6-7
abundance: once
CDR3nt: TGTGCCAGCAGTGCTGGGACAGGGCCAGCCAAAAACATTCAGTACTTC
CDR3aa: CASSAGTGPAKNIQYF

d_gene: -
j_gene: TRBJ2-7
v_gene: TRBV5-1
abundance: -
CDR3nt: TGCGCCAGCAGCCCGGAGGGCTACGAGCAGTACTTC
CDR3aa: CASSPEGYEQYF

d_gene: TRBD1
j_gene: TRBJ1-1
v_gene: TRBV15
abundance: -
CDR3nt: TGTGCCACCAGCAGGTTTGGACAGGTCCCCCCTGAAGCTTTCTTT
CDR3aa: CATSRFGQVPPEAFF

d_gene: TRBD1
j_gene: TRBJ1-4
v_gene: TRBV5-1
abundance: few
CDR3nt: TGCGCCAGCAGCTTGGATCGGACAGGGAGTGAAAAACTGTTTTTT
CDR3aa: CASSLDRTGSEKLFF

d_gene: -
j_gene: TRBJ2-1
v_gene: TRBV5-1
abundance: -
CDR3nt: TGCGCCAGCAGCGTATACGGAGGAAACAATGAGCAGTTCTTC
CDR3aa: CASSVYGGNNEQFF

d_gene: TRBD1
j_gene: TRBJ1-5
v_gene: TRBV4-1
abundance: -
CDR3nt: TGCGCCAGCAGCCAAGACCTGGGACAGGCACAGCCCCAGCATTTT
CDR3aa: CASSQDLGQAQPQHF

d_gene: TRBD1
j_gene: TRBJ1-6
v_gene: TRBV9
abundance: once
CDR3nt: TGTGCCAGCAGCGTGGCCGATAAGACAGGGCTCCACTTT
CDR3aa: CASSVADKTGLHF

d_gene: -
j_gene: TRBJ2-7
v_gene: TRBV5-4
abundance: once
CDR3nt: TGTGCCAGCAGCTGGCGGGGCCCGGGGGACGAGCAGTACTTC
CDR3aa: CASSWRGPGDEQYF

d_gene: TRBD1
j_gene: TRBJ1-1
v_gene: TRBV4-1
abundance: few
CDR3nt: TGCGCCAGCAGCCAAGTAAGGGCAGGGGGCGTGAACACTGAAGCTTTCTTT
CDR3aa: CASSQVRAGGVNTEAFF

d_gene: -
j_gene: TRBJ1-4
v_gene: TRBV19
abundance: -
CDR3nt: TGTGCCAGTAGTGTCAGGGCGGAAAAACTGTTTTTT
CDR3aa: CASSVRAEKLFF

d_gene: -
j_gene: TRBJ1-2
v_gene: TRBV5-1
abundance: -
CDR3nt: TGCGCCAGCAGCTCAACTACGCCGACAGCATTCGGCTACACCTTC
CDR3aa: CASSSTTPTAFGYTF

d_gene: -
j_gene: TRBJ2-5
v_gene: TRBV7-5
abundance: -
CDR3nt: TGTGCCAGAAGCTTCGGGGTAGCGGGGGGGCGAGAGACCCAGTACTTC
CDR3aa: CARSFGVAGGRETQYF

d_gene: -
j_gene: TRBJ2-2
v_gene: TRBV9
abundance: -
CDR3nt: TGTGCCAGCAGCCGGGTTTATGACACCGGGGAGCTGTTTTTT
CDR3aa: CASSRVYDTGELFF

d_gene: -
j_gene: TRBJ1-1
v_gene: TRBV16
abundance: once
CDR3nt: TGTGCCAGCAGCCAGGGAGGTTTGTCTGAAGCTTTCTTT
CDR3aa: CASSQGGLSEAFF

d_gene: -
j_gene: TRBJ2-7
v_gene: TRBV4-1
abundance: -
CDR3nt: TGCGCCAGCAGCCCACCGGGGGACCGAAGAGAGCAGTACTTC
CDR3aa: CASSPPGDRREQYF

d_gene: TRBD2
j_gene: TRBJ2-1
v_gene: TRBV11-2
abundance: -
CDR3nt: TGTGCCAGCAGCTCAACCCATACGGGGGGGCGATTCTTC
CDR3aa: CASSSTHTGGRFF

d_gene: -
j_gene: TRBJ1-2
v_gene: TRBV13
abundance: -
CDR3nt: TGTGCCAGCAGCCCGGCAACCCTAGGAGACTATGGCTACACCTTC
CDR3aa: CASSPATLGDYGYTF

d_gene: -
j_gene: TRBJ2-3
v_gene: TRBV20-1
abundance: -
CDR3nt: TGCAGTGGCGGGACTCCCTTCCAGTATTTT
CDR3aa: CSGGTPFQYF

d_gene: -
j_gene: TRBJ1-4
v_gene: TRBV5-1
abundance: -
CDR3nt: TGCGCCAGCAGCTTGGGGACTACTAATGAAAAACTGTTTTTT
CDR3aa: CASSLGTTNEKLFF

d_gene: -
j_gene: TRBJ1-6
v_gene: TRBV11-2
abundance: -
CDR3nt: TGTGCCAGCAGCTTAGAACAGTTCTCCTATAATTCACCCCTCCACTTT
CDR3aa: CASSLEQFSYNSPLHF

d_gene: -
j_gene: TRBJ2-3
v_gene: TRBV7-2
abundance: -
CDR3nt: TGTGCCAGCAGCAAACAGGGATTTGAGGCAGATACGCAGTATTTT
CDR3aa: CASSKQGFEADTQYF

d_gene: -
j_gene: TRBJ2-3
v_gene: TRBV28
abundance: -
CDR3nt: TGTGCCAGCAGCCCCCTCCGGGATACGCAGTATTTT
CDR3aa: CASSPLRDTQYF

d_gene: -
j_gene: TRBJ1-5
v_gene: TRBV15
abundance: -
CDR3nt: TGTGCCACCAGCAGAGCGAGGACATTGAGCAATCAGCCCCAGCATTTT
CDR3aa: CATSRARTLSNQPQHF

d_gene: -
j_gene: TRBJ2-3
v_gene: TRBV7-8
abundance: -
CDR3nt: TGTGCCAGCAGCTTTCGAATTACAGGGCTAAGGGCAGATACGCAGTATTTT
CDR3aa: CASSFRITGLRADTQYF

d_gene: -
j_gene: TRBJ1-1
v_gene: TRBV30
abundance: -
CDR3nt: TGTGCCTGGAGTGTCTCGGGGACTGAAGCTTTCTTT
CDR3aa: CAWSVSGTEAFF

d_gene: TRBD1
j_gene: TRBJ2-2
v_gene: TRBV7-6
abundance: -
CDR3nt: TGTGCCAGCAGCTCACTACATACAGGGGGCTTTAACACCGGGGAGCTGTTTTTT
CDR3aa: CASSSLHTGGFNTGELFF

d_gene: -
j_gene: TRBJ2-1
v_gene: TRBV9
abundance: -
CDR3nt: TGTGCCAGCAGCGTAGCTCTAGGAGGGACAGAACAGTTCTTC
CDR3aa: CASSVALGGTEQFF